This TCR beta chain is drawn from a study of T cells after yellow fever vaccination. Whole-study context: With SMART-Seq v4 Ultra Low Input, the fractions containing low cell numbers were prepared.

General study results and limits: Primary-vaccination clones mostly resurfaced post-booster (96% CD4, 75% to 90% CD8).

V lost 8 bases to trimming and J lost 3 bases; unmatched junction nucleotides: 1. Germline V gene sequence: CDR1 SGHRS, CDR2 YFSETQ. The CDR3 spans 14 residues. TCRdb re-called the 5' RACE reads with MiXCR, one entry per CDR3 protein. The sample has 250,000 or so distinct CDR3 sequences, around 3.5% seen once. This clonotype was seen ten or more times. Its antigen is unidentified. The sequence derives from a young man who received the YFV17D yellow fever vaccine. Here the sequenced sample was PBMCs, taken 15 days after the yellow fever booster vaccination. The chain carries TRBV5-1 and TRBJ2-2; 13 nucleotides align to TRBD2. The CDR3 is CASGLAGDTGELFF. CDR3 nucleotides: TGCGCCAGTGGACTAGCGGGGGACACCGGGGAGCTGTTTTTT.